In this sample, the clone carrying this T cell receptor (beta chain) turned up many times. Its antigen is undetermined. The read halts 3 residues ahead of the CDR3 end, with the missing end drawn from the germline J gene. The data derive from a study of T cell clonality in common variable immunodeficiency. General study results and limits: In common variable immunodeficiency, TCR beta chains reportedly carried fewer deletions and N-nucleotide insertions.

Per the germline V gene, CDR1 is SGHNT and CDR2 is YENEEA. This CDR3 is 15 amino acids long. Deletions cut 2 bases from V and 0 bases from J, with 9 bases between. Here immunoSEQ multiplex PCR was the method, and the copy in TCRdb shows in-frame clones only, minus some. This sample comprises some 34,000 clones, none seen once only. The rearrangement joins TRBV11-3 to TRBJ2-3; the D is unclear. This TCR came from a human donor with common variable immunodeficiency. The sequencing sample was made of peripheral blood mononuclear cells. The sequenced CDR3 bases are TGTGCCAGCAGCTTATATGGCCAGAGCACAGATACG. Its protein product is CASSLYGQSTDT. The whole CDR3 sequence reads CASSLYGQSTDTQYF. Based on the CDR3 plus reference TRBV11-3 and TRBJ2-3, the full variable domain is EAGVVQSPRYKIIEKKQPVAFWCNPISGHNTLYWYLQNLGQGPELLIRYENEEAVDDSQLPKDRFSAERLKGVDSTLKIQPAELGDSAVYLCASSLYGQSTDTQYFGPGTRLTVL.